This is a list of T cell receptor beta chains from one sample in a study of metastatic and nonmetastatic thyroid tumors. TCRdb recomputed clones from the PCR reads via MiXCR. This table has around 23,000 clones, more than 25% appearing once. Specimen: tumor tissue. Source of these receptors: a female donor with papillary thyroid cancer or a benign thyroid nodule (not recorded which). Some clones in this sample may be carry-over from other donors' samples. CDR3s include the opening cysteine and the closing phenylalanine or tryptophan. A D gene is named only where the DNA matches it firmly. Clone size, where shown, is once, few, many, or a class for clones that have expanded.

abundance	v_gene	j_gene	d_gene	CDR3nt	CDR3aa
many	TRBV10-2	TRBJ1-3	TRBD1	TGCGCCAGCAGGGCGTCTTTCGGGACAGGGGTTTGGAACACCATATATTTT	CASRASFGTGVWNTIYF
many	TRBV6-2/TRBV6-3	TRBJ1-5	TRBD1	TGTGCCAGCAGTTACCGGCCGGGACAGGGGGTGGGTAATCAGCCCCAGCATTTT	CASSYRPGQGVGNQPQHF
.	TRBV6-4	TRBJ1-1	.	TGTGCCAGCAGTGACTCGTCAGAGAACACTGAAGCTTTCTTT	CASSDSSENTEAFF
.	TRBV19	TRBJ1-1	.	TGTGCCAGTATCGCAAAATTGAACACACAAGCTTTCTTT	CASIAKLNTQAFF
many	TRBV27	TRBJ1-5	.	TGTGCCAGCAGTTTCGGGGGCTTCGATCAGCCCCAGCATTTT	CASSFGGFDQPQHF
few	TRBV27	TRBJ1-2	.	TGTGCCAGCATTGCCTTCGGTTCGTATGGCTACACCTTC	CASIAFGSYGYTF
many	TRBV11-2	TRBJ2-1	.	TGTGCCAGCAGCCTACAGGGCGTAGGGGCCTACAATGAGCAGTTCTTC	CASSLQGVGAYNEQFF
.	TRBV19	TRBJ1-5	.	TGTGCCAGTATTATAAAATTCGGGGCAGGAGATATCAATCAGCCCCAGCATTTT	CASIIKFGAGDINQPQHF
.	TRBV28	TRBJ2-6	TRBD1	TGTGCCAGCAGTTCCGGGACAGGTCTCTCTGGGTCCAACGTCCTGACTTTC	CASSSGTGLSGSNVLTF
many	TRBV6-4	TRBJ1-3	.	TGTGCCAGCAGTGATTTCGTGGGGCATGGAAACACCATATATTTT	CASSDFVGHGNTIYF
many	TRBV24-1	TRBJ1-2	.	TGTGCCACCAGTGAGTGGGGCGGCTATGGCTACACCTTC	CATSEWGGYGYTF
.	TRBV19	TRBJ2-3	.	TGTGCCAGTTCGCTAGCGTACACAGATACGCAGTATTTT	CASSLAYTDTQYF